A single sample is the source of the 5 T cell receptor beta chains below, sequenced in a study of vaccination effects on CD4 cells after COVID-19. The method was immunoSEQ multiplex PCR; TCRdb's version includes in-frame clones alone and lacks a portion of them. The profile shows tens of thousands of clones, 76% of them singletons. These receptors have no identified antigens. ViraFEST used viral peptide pools to expand antigen-specific CD4+ T cells before sequencing. After roughly 11 days in culture, the CD4+ T cells were isolated. It was two doses of either the BNT162b2 or mRNA-1273 vaccine that participants received. The source material was CD4+ T cells from PBMCs cultured with HCoV-229E spike peptides, sampled after COVID-19 vaccination. The source of these receptors is a human donor who received a COVID-19 vaccine.

The chain combines TRBV2 with TRBJ2-1; 7 positions match TRBD1. Germline V lookup: CDR1 SNHLY, CDR2 FYNNEI. After removal of 5 bases from V and 7 bases from J, the junction contained 2 bases not matched to a gene. This CDR3 comprises 12 residues. CDR3 in DNA: TGTGCCAGCAGTCGGGACAGAAATGAGCAGTTCTTC. Its translation is CASSRDRNEQFF.

The chain recombines TRBV6-5 with TRBJ1-2, with no clear D. Trimming removed 6 bases from V and 0 bases from J, with 14 bases in between. This CDR3 region has 15 residues. Per the germline V gene, CDR1 is MNHEY and CDR2 is SVGAGI. CDR3 residues: CASRLTGVSNYGYTF. In DNA form, the CDR3 reads TGTGCCAGCAGACTTACCGGGGTCTCTAACTATGGCTACACCTTC.

CDR3 region: CASSRPGQGTTNTGELFF. The CDR3 DNA is TGTGCCAGCAGCCGCCCGGGACAGGGGACCACGAACACCGGGGAGCTGTTTTTT. The chain combines TRBV3-1 (or the pseudogene TRBV3-2) with TRBJ2-2, with 10 positions matching TRBD1. The V gene's germline CDR1 is LGHDT and CDR2 YNNKEL (reference sequence). The CDR3 runs to 18 residues. Losses at the gene ends were 4 bases for V and 0 bases for J; bases not matched to a gene: 8.

Only one count was recorded for this clone. This chain joins TRBV7-9 and TRBJ2-5; D is possibly TRBD1 (6 bases). Trimming removed 5 bases from V and 3 bases from J, with 10 bases in between. CDR3 length equals 13 residues. From germline, CDR1 is SEHNR and CDR2 FQNEAQ (reference sequence). The CDR3 reads CASSRGQKETQYF. The CDR3 DNA reads TGTGCCAGCAGCCGCGGACAGAAAGAGACCCAGTACTTC.

The V and J genes are TRBV14 and TRBJ2-5; either TRBD1 or TRBD2 may fit D (5 bases each). The length of the CDR3 is 16 residues. The germline CDR1 and CDR2 sequences are SGHDN and FVKESK. V lost 1 base, J lost 2 bases, and 14 bases lay in between. DNA for the CDR3: TGTGCCAGCAGCCAAGGCCCGGGGCATCCTCAAGAGACCCAGTACTTC. Translating gives CASSQGPGHPQETQYF.